The T cell receptor beta chain described here comes from a study of HIV-infected patients and healthy controls. A single record per CDR3 protein comes from TCRdb applying MiXCR to the 5' RACE reads. The data show 18,000 or so distinct CDR3 sequences, around 17% seen once. This CDR3 has 15 residues. Deletions cut 6 bases from V and 2 bases from J, with 17 bases between. Germline loops: CDR1 SEHNR, CDR2 FQNEAQ (reference sequence). The table lists this clonotype with many counts. The V call is TRBV7-9, the J call TRBJ2-7, with D possibly matching TRBD2 (6 bases). Sequenced sample: CD8+ T cells from blood. The TCR originated in a human donor in good health. The CDR3 protein is CASSKGGGTTYEQYF. The CDR3 nucleotides are TGTGCCAGCAGTAAGGGAGGCGGTACAACCTACGAGCAGTACTTC.